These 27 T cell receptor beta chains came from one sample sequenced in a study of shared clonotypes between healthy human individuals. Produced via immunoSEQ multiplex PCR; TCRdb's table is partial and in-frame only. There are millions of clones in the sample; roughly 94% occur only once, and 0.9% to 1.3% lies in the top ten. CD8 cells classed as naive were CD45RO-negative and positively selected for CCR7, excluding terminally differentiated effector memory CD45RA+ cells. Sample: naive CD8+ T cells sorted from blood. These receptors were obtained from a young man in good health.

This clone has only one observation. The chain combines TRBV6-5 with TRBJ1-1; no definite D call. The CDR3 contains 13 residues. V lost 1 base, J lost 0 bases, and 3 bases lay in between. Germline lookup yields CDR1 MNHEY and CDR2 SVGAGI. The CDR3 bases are TGTGCCAGCAGTTACTTCGTGAACACTGAAGCTTTCTTT. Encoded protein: CASSYFVNTEAFF.

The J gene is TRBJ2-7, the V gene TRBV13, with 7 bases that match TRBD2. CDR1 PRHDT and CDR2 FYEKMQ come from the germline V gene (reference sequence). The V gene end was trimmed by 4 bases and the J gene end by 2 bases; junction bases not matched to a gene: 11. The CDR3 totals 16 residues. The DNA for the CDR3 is TGTGCCAGCAGCTCCCTGGGGAGGGAAGGAGCCTACGAGCAGTACTTC. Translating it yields CASSSLGREGAYEQYF.

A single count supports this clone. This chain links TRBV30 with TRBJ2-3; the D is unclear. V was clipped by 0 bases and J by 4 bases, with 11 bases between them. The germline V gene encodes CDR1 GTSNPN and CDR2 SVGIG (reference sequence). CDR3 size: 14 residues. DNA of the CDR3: TGTGCCTGGAGTGTACTAAACCCCCCAGATACGCAGTATTTT. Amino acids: CAWSVLNPPDTQYF.

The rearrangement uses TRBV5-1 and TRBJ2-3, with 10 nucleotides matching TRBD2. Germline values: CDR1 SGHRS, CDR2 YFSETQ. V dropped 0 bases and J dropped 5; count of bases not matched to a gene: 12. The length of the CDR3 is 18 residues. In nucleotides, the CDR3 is TGCGCCAGCAGCTTGGCGCTAGCGGGGGCGAACCCGGGAGATACGCAGTATTTT. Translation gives CASSLALAGANPGDTQYF.

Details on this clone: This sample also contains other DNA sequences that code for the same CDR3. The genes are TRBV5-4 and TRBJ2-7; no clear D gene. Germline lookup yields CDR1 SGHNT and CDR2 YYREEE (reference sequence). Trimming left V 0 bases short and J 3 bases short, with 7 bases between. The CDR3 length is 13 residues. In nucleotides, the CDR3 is TGTGCCAGCAGCTTGGGCCCCCTCTACGAGCAGTACTTC. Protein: CASSLGPLYEQYF.

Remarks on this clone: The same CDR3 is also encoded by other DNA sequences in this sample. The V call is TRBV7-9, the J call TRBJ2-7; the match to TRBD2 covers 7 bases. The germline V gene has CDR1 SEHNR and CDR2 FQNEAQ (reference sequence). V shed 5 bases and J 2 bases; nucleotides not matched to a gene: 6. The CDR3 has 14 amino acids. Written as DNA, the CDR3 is TGTGCCAGCAGCCCCCCCAGCGGGGCCTACGAGCAGTACTTC. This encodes CASSPPSGAYEQYF.

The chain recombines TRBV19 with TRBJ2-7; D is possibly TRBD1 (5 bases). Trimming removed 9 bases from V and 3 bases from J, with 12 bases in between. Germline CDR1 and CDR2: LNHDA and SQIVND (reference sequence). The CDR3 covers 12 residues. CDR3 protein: CASSHQGYEQYF. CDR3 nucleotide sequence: TGTGCCAGCTCGCACCAGGGCTACGAGCAGTACTTC.

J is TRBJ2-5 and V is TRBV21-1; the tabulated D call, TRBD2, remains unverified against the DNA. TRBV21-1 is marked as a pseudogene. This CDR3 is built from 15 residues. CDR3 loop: CARSLRRGFQETQYF. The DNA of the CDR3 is TGTGCCAGAAGCCTTAGGAGAGGATTCCAAGAGACCCAGTACTTC.

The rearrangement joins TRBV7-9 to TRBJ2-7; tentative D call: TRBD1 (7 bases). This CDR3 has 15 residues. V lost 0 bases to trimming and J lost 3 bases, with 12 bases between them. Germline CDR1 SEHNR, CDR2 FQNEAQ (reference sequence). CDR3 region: CASSLAPGGSYEQYF. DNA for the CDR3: TGTGCCAGCAGCTTAGCTCCAGGGGGGAGCTACGAGCAGTACTTC.

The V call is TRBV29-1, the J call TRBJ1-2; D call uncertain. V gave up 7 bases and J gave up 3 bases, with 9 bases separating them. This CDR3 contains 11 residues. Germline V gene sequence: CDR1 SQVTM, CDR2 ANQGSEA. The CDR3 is CSARTDYGYTF. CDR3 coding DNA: TGCAGCGCCCGGACGGACTATGGCTACACCTTC.

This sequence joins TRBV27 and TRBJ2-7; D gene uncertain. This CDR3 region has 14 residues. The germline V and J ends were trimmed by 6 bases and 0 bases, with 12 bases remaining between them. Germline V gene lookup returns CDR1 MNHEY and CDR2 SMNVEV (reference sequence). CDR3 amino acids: CASRVVSLSYEQYF. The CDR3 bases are TGTGCCAGCAGAGTGGTCAGCCTCTCCTACGAGCAGTACTTC.

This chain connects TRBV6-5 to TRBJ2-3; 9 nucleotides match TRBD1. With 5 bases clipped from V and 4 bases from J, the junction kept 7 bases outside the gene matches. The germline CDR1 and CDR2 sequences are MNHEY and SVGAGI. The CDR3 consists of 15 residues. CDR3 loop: CASSRTGGRADTQYF. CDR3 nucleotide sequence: TGTGCCAGCAGTCGCACAGGGGGCAGGGCAGATACGCAGTATTTT.

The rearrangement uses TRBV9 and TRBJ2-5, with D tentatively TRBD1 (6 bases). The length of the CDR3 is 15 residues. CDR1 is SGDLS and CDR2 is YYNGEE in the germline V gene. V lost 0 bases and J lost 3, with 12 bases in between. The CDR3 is CASSVGVQGEETQYF. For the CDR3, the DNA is TGTGCCAGCAGCGTAGGAGTACAGGGAGAAGAGACCCAGTACTTC.

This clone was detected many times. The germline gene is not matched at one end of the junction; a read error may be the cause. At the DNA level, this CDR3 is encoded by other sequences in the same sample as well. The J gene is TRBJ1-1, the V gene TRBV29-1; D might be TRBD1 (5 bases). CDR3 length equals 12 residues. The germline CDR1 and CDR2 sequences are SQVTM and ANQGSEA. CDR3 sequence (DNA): TGCAGCGTTAAAGACAGGAACACTGAAGCTTTCTTT. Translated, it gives CSVKDRNTEAFF.

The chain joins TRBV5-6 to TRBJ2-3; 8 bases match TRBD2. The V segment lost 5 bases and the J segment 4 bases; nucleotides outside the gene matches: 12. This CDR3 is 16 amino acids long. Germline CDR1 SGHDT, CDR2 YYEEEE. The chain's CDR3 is CASSRRSGVVPDTQYF. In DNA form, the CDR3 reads TGTGCCAGCAGTCGACGTAGCGGGGTGGTCCCAGATACGCAGTATTTT.

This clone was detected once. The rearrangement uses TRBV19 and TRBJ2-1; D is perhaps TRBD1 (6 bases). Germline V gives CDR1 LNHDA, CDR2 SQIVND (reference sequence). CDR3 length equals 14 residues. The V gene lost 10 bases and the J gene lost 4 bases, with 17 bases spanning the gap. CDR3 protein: CATSPGHGYNEQFF. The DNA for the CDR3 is TGTGCCACCTCTCCGGGACACGGTTACAATGAGCAGTTCTTC.

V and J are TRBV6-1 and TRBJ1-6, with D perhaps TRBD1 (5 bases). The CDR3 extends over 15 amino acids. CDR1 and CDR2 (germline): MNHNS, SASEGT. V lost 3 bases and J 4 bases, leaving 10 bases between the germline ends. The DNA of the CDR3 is TGTGCCAGCAGTGAGTTGGGGGGATATAATTCACCCCTCCACTTT. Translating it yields CASSELGGYNSPLHF.

Written as DNA, the CDR3 is TGTGCCAGCAACACAAACGATTTTGCTGAAGCTTTCTTT. Protein sequence: CASNTNDFAEAFF. J is TRBJ1-1 and V is TRBV5-5; no reliable D call. The CDR3 spans 13 residues. Between the trimmed V and J ends, which lost 6 bases and 6 bases, there was a span of 15 bases. CDR1 SGHKS and CDR2 YYEKEE come from the germline V gene (reference sequence).

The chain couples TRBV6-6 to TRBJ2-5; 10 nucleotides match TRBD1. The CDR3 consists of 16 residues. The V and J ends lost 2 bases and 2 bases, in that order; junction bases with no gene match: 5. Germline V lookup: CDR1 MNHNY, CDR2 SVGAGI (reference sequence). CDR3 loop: CASSYPGTGVQETQYF. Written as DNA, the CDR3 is TGTGCCAGCAGTTACCCCGGGACAGGGGTACAAGAGACCCAGTACTTC.

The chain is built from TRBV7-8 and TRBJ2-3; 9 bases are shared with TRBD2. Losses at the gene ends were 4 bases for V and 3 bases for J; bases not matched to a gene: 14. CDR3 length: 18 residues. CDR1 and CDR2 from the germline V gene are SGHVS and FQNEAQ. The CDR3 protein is CASSYSMIAGVETDTQYF. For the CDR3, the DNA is TGTGCCAGCAGCTACTCGATGATAGCGGGGGTGGAAACAGATACGCAGTATTTT. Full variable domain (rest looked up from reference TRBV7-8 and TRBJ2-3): GAGVSQSPRYKVAKRGQDVALRCDPISGHVSLFWYQQALGQGPEFLTYFQNEAQLDKSGLPSDRFFAERPEGSVSTLKIQRTQQEDSAVYLCASSYSMIAGVETDTQYFGPGTRLTVL.

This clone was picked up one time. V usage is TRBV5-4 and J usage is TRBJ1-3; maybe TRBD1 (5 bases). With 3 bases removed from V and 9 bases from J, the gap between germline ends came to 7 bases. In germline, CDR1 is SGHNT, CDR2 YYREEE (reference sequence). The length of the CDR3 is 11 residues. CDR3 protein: CASSSGGTIYF. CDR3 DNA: TGTGCCAGCAGCTCCGGGGGCACCATATATTTT.

CDR3 loop: CASSLDTIYF. CDR3 nucleotides: TGTGCCAGCAGCCTTGACACCATATATTTT. The J gene is TRBJ1-3, the V gene TRBV6-6; the D is unclear. This CDR3 has 10 amino acids. The V end lost 6 bases, the J end lost 8 bases, and 5 bases lay between the germline ends. CDR1 and CDR2 from the germline V gene are MNHNY and SVGAGI (reference sequence).

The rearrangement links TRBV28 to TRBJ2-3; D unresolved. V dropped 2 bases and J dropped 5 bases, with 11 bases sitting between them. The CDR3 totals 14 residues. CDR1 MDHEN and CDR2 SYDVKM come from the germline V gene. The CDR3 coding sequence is TGTGCCAGCAGTTTAGCAACCCTTTTAGATACGCAGTATTTT. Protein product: CASSLATLLDTQYF.

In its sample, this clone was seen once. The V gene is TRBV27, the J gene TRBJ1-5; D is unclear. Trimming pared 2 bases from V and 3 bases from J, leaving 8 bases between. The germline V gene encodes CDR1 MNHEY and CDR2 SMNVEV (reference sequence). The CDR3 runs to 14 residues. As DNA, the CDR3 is TGTGCCAGCAGTTTAAGGCAACCCAATCAGCCCCAGCATTTT. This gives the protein CASSLRQPNQPQHF.

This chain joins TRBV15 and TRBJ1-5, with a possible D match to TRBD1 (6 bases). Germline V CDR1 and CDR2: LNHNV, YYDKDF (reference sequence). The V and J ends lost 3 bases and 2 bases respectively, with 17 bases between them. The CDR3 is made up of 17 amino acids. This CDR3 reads CATSSLWGGAGNQPQHF. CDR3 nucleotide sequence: TGTGCCACCAGCAGCCTGTGGGGGGGCGCAGGCAATCAGCCCCAGCATTTT.

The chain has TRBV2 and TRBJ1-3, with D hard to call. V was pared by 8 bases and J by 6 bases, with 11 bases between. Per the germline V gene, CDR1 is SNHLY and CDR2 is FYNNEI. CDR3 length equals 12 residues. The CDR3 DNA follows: TGTGCCAGCTCCCCCGGAGAAAACACCATATATTTT. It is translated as CASSPGENTIYF.

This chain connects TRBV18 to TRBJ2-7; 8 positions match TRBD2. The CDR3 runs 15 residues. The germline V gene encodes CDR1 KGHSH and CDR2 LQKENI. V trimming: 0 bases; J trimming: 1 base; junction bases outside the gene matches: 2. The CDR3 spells CASSPPSGASYEQYF. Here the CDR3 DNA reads TGTGCCAGCTCACCACCTAGCGGGGCATCCTACGAGCAGTACTTC.